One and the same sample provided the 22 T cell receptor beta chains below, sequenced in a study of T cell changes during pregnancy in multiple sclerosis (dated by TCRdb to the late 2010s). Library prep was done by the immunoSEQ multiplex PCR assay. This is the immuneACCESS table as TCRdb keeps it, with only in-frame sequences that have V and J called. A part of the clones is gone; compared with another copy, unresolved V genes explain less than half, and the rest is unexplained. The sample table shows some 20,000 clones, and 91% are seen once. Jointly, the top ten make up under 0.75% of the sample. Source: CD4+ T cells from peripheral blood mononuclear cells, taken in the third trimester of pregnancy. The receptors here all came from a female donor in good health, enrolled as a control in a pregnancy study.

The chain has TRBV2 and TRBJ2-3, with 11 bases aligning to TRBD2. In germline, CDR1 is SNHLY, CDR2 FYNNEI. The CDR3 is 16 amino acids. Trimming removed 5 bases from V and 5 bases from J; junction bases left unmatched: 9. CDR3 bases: TGTGCCAGCAGTCGGCTAGCGGGGGGCGCAGGAGATACGCAGTATTTT. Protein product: CASSRLAGGAGDTQYF.

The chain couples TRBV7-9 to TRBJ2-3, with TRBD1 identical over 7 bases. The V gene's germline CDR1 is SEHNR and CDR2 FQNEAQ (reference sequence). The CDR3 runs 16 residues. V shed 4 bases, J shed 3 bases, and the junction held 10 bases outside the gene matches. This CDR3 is CASSSIQGRRTDTQYF. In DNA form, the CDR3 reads TGTGCCAGCAGCTCAATACAGGGGCGGAGGACAGATACGCAGTATTTT.

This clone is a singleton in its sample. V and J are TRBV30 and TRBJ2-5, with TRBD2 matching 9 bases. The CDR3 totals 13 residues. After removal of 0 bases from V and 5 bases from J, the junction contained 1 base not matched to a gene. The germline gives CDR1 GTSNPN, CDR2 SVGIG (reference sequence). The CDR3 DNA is TGTGCCTGGAGTGTCGGACTAGCGGAGACCCAGTACTTC. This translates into CAWSVGLAETQYF. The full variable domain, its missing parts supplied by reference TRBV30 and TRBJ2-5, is SQTIHQWPATLVQPVGSPLSLECTVEGTSNPNLYWYRQAAGRGLQLLFYSVGIGQISSEVPQNLSASRPQDRQFILSSKKLLLSDSGFYLCAWSVGLAETQYFGPGTRLLVL.

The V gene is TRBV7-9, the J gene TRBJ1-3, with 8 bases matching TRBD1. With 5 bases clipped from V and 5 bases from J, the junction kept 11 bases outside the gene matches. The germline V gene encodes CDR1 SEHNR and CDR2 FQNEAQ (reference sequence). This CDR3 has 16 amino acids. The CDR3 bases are TGTGCCAGCAGCCCCGGACAGGGAGAAACAAGAAACACCATATATTTT. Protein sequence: CASSPGQGETRNTIYF. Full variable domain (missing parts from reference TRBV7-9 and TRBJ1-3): DTGVSQNPRHKITKRGQNVTFRCDPISEHNRLYWYRQTLGQGPEFLTYFQNEAQLEKSRLLSDRFSAERPKGSFSTLEIQRTEQGDSAMYLCASSPGQGETRNTIYFGEGSWLTVV.

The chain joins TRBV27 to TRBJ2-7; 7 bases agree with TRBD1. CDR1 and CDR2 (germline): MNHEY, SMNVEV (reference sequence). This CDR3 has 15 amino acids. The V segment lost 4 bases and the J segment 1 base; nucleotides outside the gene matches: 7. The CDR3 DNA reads TGTGCCAGCAGTTCCCCATCGACAGGGTCCTACGAGCAGTACTTC. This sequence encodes CASSSPSTGSYEQYF.

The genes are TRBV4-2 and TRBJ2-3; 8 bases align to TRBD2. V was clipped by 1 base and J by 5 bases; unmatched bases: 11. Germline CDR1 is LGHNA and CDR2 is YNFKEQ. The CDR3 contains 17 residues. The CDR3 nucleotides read TGTGCCAGCAGCCAAGGTTTGGCTAGCGGGCGAAGAGATACGCAGTATTTT. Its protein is CASSQGLASGRRDTQYF.

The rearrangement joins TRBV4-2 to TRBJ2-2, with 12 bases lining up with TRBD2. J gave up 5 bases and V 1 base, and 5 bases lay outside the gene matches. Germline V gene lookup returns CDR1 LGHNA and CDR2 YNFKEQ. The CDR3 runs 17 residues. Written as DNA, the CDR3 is TGTGCCAGCAGCCAAGTATCTAGCGGGGGGGGAACCGGGGAGCTGTTTTTT. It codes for CASSQVSSGGGTGELFF.

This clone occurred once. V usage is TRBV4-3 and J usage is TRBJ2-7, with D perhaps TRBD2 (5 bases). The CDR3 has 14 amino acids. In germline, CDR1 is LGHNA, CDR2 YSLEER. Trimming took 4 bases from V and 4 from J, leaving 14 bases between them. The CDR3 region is CASSLQVGEYEQYF. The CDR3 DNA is TGCGCCAGCAGCCTTCAGGTCGGGGAATACGAGCAGTACTTC.

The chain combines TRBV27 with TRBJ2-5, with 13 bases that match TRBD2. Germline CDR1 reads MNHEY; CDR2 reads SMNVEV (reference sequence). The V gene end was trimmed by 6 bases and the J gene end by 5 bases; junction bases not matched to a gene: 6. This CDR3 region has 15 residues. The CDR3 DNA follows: TGTGCCAGCAGGGAGGGACTAGCGGGGTGGGAGACCCAGTACTTC. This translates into CASREGLAGWETQYF.

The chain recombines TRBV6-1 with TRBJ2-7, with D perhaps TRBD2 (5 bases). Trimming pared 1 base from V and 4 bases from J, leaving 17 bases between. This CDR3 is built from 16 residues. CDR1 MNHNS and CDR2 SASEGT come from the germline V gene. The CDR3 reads CASSEGRGGSVYEQYF. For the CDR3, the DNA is TGTGCCAGCAGTGAAGGTCGAGGAGGTAGCGTGTACGAGCAGTACTTC.

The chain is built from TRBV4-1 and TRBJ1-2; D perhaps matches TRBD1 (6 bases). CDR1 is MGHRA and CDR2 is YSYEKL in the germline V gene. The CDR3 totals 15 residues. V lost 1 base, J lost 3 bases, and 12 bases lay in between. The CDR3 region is CASSQGGGADYGYTF. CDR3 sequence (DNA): TGCGCCAGCAGCCAAGGTGGGGGCGCGGACTATGGCTACACCTTC.

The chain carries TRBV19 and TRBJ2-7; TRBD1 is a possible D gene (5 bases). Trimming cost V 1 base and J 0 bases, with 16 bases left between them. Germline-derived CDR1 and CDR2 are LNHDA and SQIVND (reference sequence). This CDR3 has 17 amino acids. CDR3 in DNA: TGTGCCAGTAGTATAGTTTATTCCAGGGCGAGCTCCTACGAGCAGTACTTC. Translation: CASSIVYSRASSYEQYF. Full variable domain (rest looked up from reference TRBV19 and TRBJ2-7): DGGITQSPKYLFRKEGQNVTLSCEQNLNHDAMYWYRQDPGQGLRLIYYSQIVNDFQKGDIAEGYSVSREKKESFPLTVTSAQKNPTAFYLCASSIVYSRASSYEQYFGPGTRLTVT.

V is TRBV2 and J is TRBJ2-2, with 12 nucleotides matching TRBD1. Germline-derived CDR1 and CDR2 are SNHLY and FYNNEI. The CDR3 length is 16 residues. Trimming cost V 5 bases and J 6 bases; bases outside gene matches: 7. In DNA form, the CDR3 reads TGTGCCAGCAGTAAACCGGGACAGGGGGCCGCCGGGGAGCTGTTTTTT. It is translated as CASSKPGQGAAGELFF.

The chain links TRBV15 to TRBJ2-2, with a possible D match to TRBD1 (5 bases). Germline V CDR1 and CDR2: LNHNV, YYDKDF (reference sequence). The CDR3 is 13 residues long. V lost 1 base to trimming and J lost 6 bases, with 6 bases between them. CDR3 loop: CATSRGTPGELFF. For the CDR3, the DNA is TGTGCCACCAGCAGAGGGACACCCGGGGAGCTGTTTTTT.

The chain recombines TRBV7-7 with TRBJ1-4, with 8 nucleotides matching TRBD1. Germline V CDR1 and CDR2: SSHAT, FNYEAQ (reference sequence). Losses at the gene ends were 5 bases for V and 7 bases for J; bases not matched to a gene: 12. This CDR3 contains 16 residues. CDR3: CASSARTGPYGEKLFF. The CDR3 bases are TGTGCCAGCAGCGCAAGGACAGGGCCGTACGGTGAAAAACTGTTTTTT. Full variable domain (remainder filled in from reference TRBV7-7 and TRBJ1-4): GAGVSQSPRYKVTKRGQDVTLRCDPISSHATLYWYQQALGQGPEFLTYFNYEAQPDKSGLPSDRFSAERPEGSISTLTIQRTEQRDSAMYRCASSARTGPYGEKLFFGSGTQLSVL.

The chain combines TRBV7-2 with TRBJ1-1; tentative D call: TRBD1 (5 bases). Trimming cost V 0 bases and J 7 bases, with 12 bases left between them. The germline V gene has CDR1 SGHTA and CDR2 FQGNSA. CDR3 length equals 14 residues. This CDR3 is CASSLAVTGGEAFF. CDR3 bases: TGTGCCAGCAGCTTAGCGGTCACAGGCGGTGAAGCTTTCTTT.

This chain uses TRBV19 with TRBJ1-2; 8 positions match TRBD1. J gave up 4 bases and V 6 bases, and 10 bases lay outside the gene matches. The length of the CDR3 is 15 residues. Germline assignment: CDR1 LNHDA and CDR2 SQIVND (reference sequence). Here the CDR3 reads CASSEPWGTGYGYTF. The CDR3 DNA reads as TGTGCCAGTAGCGAACCTTGGGGGACAGGCTATGGCTACACCTTC.

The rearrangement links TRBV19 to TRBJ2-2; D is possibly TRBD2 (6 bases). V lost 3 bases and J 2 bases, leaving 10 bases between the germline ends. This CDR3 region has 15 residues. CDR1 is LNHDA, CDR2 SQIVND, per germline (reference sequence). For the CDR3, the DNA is TGTGCCAGTAGTATCGGGGGTTCTAACACCGGGGAGCTGTTTTTT. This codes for CASSIGGSNTGELFF.

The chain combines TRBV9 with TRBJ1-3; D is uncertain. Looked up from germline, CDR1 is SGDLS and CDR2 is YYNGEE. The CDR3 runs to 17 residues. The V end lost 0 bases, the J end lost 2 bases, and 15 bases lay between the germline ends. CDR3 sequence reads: CASSVGRGDRAGNTIYF. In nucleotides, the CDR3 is TGTGCCAGCAGCGTAGGTCGAGGAGACCGCGCTGGAAACACCATATATTTT. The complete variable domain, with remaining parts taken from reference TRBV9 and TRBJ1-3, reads DSGVTQTPKHLITATGQRVTLRCSPRSGDLSVYWYQQSLDQGLQFLIQYYNGEERAKGNILERFSAQQFPDLHSELNLSSLELGDSALYFCASSVGRGDRAGNTIYFGEGSWLTVV.

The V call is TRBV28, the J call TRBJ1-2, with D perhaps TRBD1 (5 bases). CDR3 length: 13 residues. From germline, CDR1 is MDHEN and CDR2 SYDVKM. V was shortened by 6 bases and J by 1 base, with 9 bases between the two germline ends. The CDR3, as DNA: TGTGCCAGCAGGCGGGACGGTAACTATGGCTACACCTTC. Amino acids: CASRRDGNYGYTF.

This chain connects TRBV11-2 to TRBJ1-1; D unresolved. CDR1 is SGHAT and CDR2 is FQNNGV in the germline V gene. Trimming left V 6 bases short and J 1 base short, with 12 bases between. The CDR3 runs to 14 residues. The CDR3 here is CASRPLTGNTEAFF. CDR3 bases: TGTGCCAGCAGACCTTTGACGGGGAACACTGAAGCTTTCTTT.

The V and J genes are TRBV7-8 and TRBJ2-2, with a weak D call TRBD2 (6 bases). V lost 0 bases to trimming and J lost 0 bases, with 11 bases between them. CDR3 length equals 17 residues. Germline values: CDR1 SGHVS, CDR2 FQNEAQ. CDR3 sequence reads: CASSLAGGSSNTGELFF. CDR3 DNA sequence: TGTGCCAGCAGCTTAGCGGGAGGCAGTTCGAACACCGGGGAGCTGTTTTTT.